This T cell receptor (beta chain) was sequenced during a study of T cells in localized non-small cell lung cancer. The study's findings and limits: Adjacent lung was found to contain a median approximately 62 of the top 100 tumor clones. Tumor showed lower T cell clonality than uninvolved adjacent lung, where it was highest. Elevated blood T cell density was associated with longer overall survival.

Repertoires were generated with immunoSEQ multiplex PCR, while TCRdb's copy carries only in-frame clones and drops some. This sample has approximately 20,000 clones; 65% to 85% occur once, and the top ten carry 2.4%. Germline CDR1 reads SGHDT; CDR2 reads YYEEEE. This CDR3 is 16 amino acids long. The V end was cut by 1 base, the J end by 3 bases, with 16 bases between. As concerns this clone: No antigen is known for it.

The TCR comes from a man aged 40 to 69 with stage I lung adenocarcinoma. The specimen was peripheral blood, collected before any cancer treatment. V usage is TRBV5-6 and J usage is TRBJ2-5; D is possibly TRBD1 or TRBD2 (5 bases each). The CDR3 coding sequence is TGTGCCAGCAGCTTGTTATTCCGGGGCAGGGAAGAGACCCAGTACTTC. Translation gives CASSLLFRGREETQYF. The full variable domain, completed using reference TRBV5-6 and TRBJ2-5, is DAGVTQSPTHLIKTRGQQVTLRCSPKSGHDTVSWYQQALGQGPQFIFQYYEEEERQRGNFPDRFSGHQFPNYSSELNVNALLLGDSALYLCASSLLFRGREETQYFGPGTRLLVL.